The entry below gives a single T cell receptor beta chain sequence along with its context. Its cognate antigen has yet to be identified. Base qualities were left out, and no much larger clone turns up one base away. These data are taken from a study of T-cell reconstitution after alpha-beta-depleted transplantation in children (dated by TCRdb to 2015 to 2016). A note on the overall study: T-cell immune reconstitution after TCRalphabeta/CD19-depleted allogeneic hematopoietic cell transplantation in children was quantitatively tracked in the study by means of TCR repertoire profiling. The paper's findings and limits, for the study overall: The frequencies of hyperexpanded clones fell over the following months, and after one year, T-cell counts and TCRbeta diversity were mostly attributed to newly produced T cells. The apparently early recovery of alphabetaT-cell counts about two months after transplant reportedly depended on only several hundred rapidly expanded clones that came from non-depleted graft cells. In some patients, the high TCRbeta diversity seen at day 60 was put down to recipient T cells and intrathymic progenitors that had survived conditioning.

V has 4 bases trimmed and J has 2 bases trimmed; junction bases matching no gene number 5. There are 15 amino acids in the CDR3, from cysteine to phenylalanine inclusive. The sequence is cut down to CDR3 DNA, 45 bases in frame from base 1. CDR1 and CDR2 are read off the germline V gene as MDHEN and SYDVKM. The library was produced with PCR. TCRdb records Illumina HiSeq 2500 as the sequencer. Molecular barcoding was employed in the preparation of TCR libraries, with unique molecular identifiers being used to normalize TCRbeta repertoire quantification. In-frame beta chains were kept once TCRdb had trimmed the public reads at Q25 with fastp and called clones with MiXCR. CDR3 protein duplicates are merged, each entry listing the most common genes and DNA. Recorded for this sample are 550,000 to 600,000 distinct CDR3 sequences; 23% of them occurred a single time. The ten largest clones add up to roughly an eighth of the sample.

The treatment or condition tag for this specimen amounts to: allogeneic hematopoietic cell transplantation with graft depleted of TCRalphabeta T cells and CD19 B cells. TCRalphabeta/CD19-depleted allogeneic hematopoietic cell grafts were given to the transplant recipients, all of whom were children. This receptor was taken from a boy younger than two who had a stem cell transplant for acute myeloid leukemia, so the T cells may come from the graft donor. The sequence joins TRBV28 to TRBJ1-5, with 7 bases matching TRBD1. The sequencing used PBMCs, mostly from graft donor cells, collected 360 days after TCRalphabeta/CD19-depleted stem cell transplant. The DNA sequence is given as TGTGCCAGCAGTTCTGGACAGGCGGGCAATCAGCCCCAGCATTTT. This yields the protein CASSSGQAGNQPQHF.